This T cell receptor beta chain was documented in a study of blood T cell repertoires in COVID-19. As for the study in general: The samples span acute and convalescent COVID-19 from the United States, Italy and Spain.

Germline V lookup: CDR1 MGHRA, CDR2 YSYEKL. This CDR3 has 16 amino acids. The ends lost 5 bases at V and 1 base at J; junction bases unmatched: 6. Measured with immunoSEQ multiplex PCR; TCRdb has only the in-frame clones, and not every one. The table has around 99,000 clones, 80% seen once. The origin of this receptor is a human donor in a cohort sampled during active or convalescent COVID-19. This chain links TRBV4-1 with TRBJ2-2; 8 bases are a match to TRBD1. Sample: peripheral blood. This CDR3 reads CASSTRDRMNTGELFF. The DNA for the CDR3 is TGCGCCAGCAGCACACGGGACAGGATGAACACCGGGGAGCTGTTTTTT.